The 13 T cell receptor beta chains below were found in one sample sequenced in a study of cytomegalovirus exposure and HLA in healthy donors. Use of 60 Vbeta and 13 Jbeta primers characterized the PCR. The table came from immunoSEQ multiplex PCR; TCRdb's copy has only in-frame clones and leaves some out. The table records over 150,000 clones, under 80% of them present only once. Sequences were obtained from PBMCs. These TCRs come from a man aged 30 to 45 in good health and CMV-seropositive.

The CDR3 bases are TGTGCCAGCAGTGGAATTTACAGGGCTTCATCCGGGGCCAACGTCCTGACTTTC. Encoded protein: CASSGIYRASSGANVLTF. The chain employs TRBV6-1 and TRBJ2-6; a weak D match, TRBD1 (6 bases). The CDR3 runs 18 residues. V lost 4 bases, J lost 4 bases, and 20 bases lay in between. Germline values: CDR1 MNHNS, CDR2 SASEGT.

The chain couples TRBV7-9 to TRBJ1-6, with D uncertain. V was cut by 7 bases and J by 8 bases, with 12 bases left in between. The germline V gene encodes CDR1 SEHNR and CDR2 FQNEAQ (reference sequence). The CDR3 consists of 13 residues. The CDR3 is CASTRGTDSPLHF. The CDR3 nucleotides read TGTGCCAGCACCCGGGGTACTGATTCACCCCTCCACTTT.

The CDR3 is CSVGGGTGNYEQYF. As DNA, the CDR3 is TGCAGCGTTGGAGGGGGGACAGGGAACTACGAGCAGTACTTC. The chain employs TRBV29-1 and TRBJ2-5; 9 nucleotides match TRBD1. The J call could be wrong; TRBJ2-7 is a better fit for the DNA end. Germline lookup yields CDR1 SQVTM and CDR2 ANQGSEA. This CDR3 is 14 amino acids long.

The V and J genes are TRBV5-6 and TRBJ2-3, with D possibly being TRBD1 (6 bases). Trimming left V 1 base short and J 4 bases short, with 7 bases between. Germline V gives CDR1 SGHDT, CDR2 YYEEEE. The CDR3 covers 13 residues. The CDR3 coding sequence is TGTGCCAGCAGCTTGAACAGGGCAGATACGCAGTATTTT. This codes for CASSLNRADTQYF.

The chain recombines TRBV15 with TRBJ2-5; tentative D call: TRBD1 (5 bases). The V end was cut by 0 bases, the J end by 4 bases, with 12 bases between. The CDR3 has 15 amino acids. The germline gives CDR1 LNHNV, CDR2 YYDKDF (reference sequence). This CDR3 is CATSRDQGRGETQYF. The CDR3 DNA follows: TGTGCCACCAGCAGAGATCAGGGAAGAGGAGAGACCCAGTACTTC.

This rearrangement joins TRBV13 to TRBJ1-4, with a tentative D call TRBD1 (6 bases). Trimming pared 2 bases from V and 7 bases from J, leaving 11 bases between. The CDR3 totals 14 residues. In germline, CDR1 is PRHDT, CDR2 FYEKMQ (reference sequence). The CDR3 DNA sequence: TGTGCCAGCAGCTTAAGGGACAACCTTGAAAAACTGTTTTTT. Encoded protein: CASSLRDNLEKLFF.

This clone occurred once. The chain links TRBV29-1 to TRBJ2-1, with TRBD2 identical over 8 bases. Germline CDR1 and CDR2: SQVTM and ANQGSEA. The J segment lost 1 base and the V segment lost 3 bases, leaving 8 bases of the junction unmatched. CDR3 length: 16 residues. The CDR3: CSVDGLAGLSYNEQFF. CDR3 in DNA: TGCAGCGTTGATGGGCTAGCGGGCCTGTCCTACAATGAGCAGTTCTTC.

The gene calls are TRBV30 and TRBJ1-5, with D hard to call. Germline V gene lookup returns CDR1 GTSNPN and CDR2 SVGIG (reference sequence). V lost 0 bases to trimming and J lost 9 bases, with 15 bases between them. The CDR3 length is 14 residues. CDR3 nucleotides: TGTGCCTGGAGTGTAGGGCGGGCGAAATGGCCCCAGCATTTT. Protein: CAWSVGRAKWPQHF.

The V and J genes are TRBV10-1 and TRBJ1-2; D not resolved. The CDR3 has 11 amino acids. V gave up 6 bases and J gave up 8 bases, with 10 bases separating them. The germline gives CDR1 WNHNN, CDR2 SYGVQD (reference sequence). The CDR3 DNA reads TGCGCCAGCAGGGCCACCATCGGCTACACCTTC. This translates into CASRATIGYTF.

The chain couples TRBV4-1 to TRBJ2-1; the D gene is possibly TRBD2 (5 bases). CDR1 is MGHRA and CDR2 is YSYEKL in the germline V gene. The CDR3 sequence is 17 residues long. Trimming left V 3 bases short and J 0 bases short, with 15 bases between. The CDR3 sequence: CASSQRADASSYNEQFF. The DNA of the CDR3 is TGCGCCAGCAGCCAGCGGGCGGACGCCAGCTCCTACAATGAGCAGTTCTTC.

The CDR3 DNA reads TGTGCCAGCAGCTCCGAATGGGCGGGCGCCGGGGAGCTGTTTTTT. Protein: CASSSEWAGAGELFF. The genes are TRBV5-4 and TRBJ2-2; D is possibly TRBD2 (5 bases). Trimming cost V 3 bases and J 6 bases, with 15 bases left between them. The CDR3 has 15 amino acids. Looked up from germline, CDR1 is SGHNT and CDR2 is YYREEE (reference sequence).

This clone was seen only once. This sequence joins TRBV18 and TRBJ1-4, with D possibly matching TRBD1 (6 bases). V lost 3 bases, J lost 5 bases, and 7 bases lay in between. Germline CDR1 and CDR2: KGHSH and LQKENI. CDR3 length: 13 amino acids. DNA for the CDR3: TGTGCCAGCTCACCGGGGACAAATGAAAAACTGTTTTTT. Protein sequence: CASSPGTNEKLFF.

The chain couples TRBV11-2 to TRBJ2-7, with unresolved D. Trimming stripped 1 base from V and 4 bases from J, with 2 bases between. Germline CDR1 reads SGHAT; CDR2 reads FQNNGV. This CDR3 has 11 residues. CDR3 loop: CASSLVYEQYF. CDR3 sequence (DNA): TGTGCCAGCAGCTTAGTATACGAGCAGTACTTC.